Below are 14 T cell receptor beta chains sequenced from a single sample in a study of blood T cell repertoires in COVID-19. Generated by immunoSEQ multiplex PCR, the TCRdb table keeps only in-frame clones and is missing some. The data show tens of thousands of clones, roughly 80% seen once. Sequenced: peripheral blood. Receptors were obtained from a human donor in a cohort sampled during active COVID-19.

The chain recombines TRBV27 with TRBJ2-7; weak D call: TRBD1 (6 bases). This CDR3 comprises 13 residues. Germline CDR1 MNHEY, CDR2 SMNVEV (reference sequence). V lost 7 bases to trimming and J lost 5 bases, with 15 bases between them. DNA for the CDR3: TGTGCCAGCACACTACAGGGTAGGAACGAGCAGTACTTC. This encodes CASTLQGRNEQYF.

The CDR3 nucleotides read TGCAGCGTCCAACCAACCTCAGGGGACACTGAAGCTTTCTTT. Protein product: CSVQPTSGDTEAFF. The V gene is TRBV29-1, the J gene TRBJ1-1; D might be TRBD1 (6 bases). The CDR3 contains 14 residues. CDR1 is SQVTM and CDR2 is ANQGSEA in the germline V gene. The V end was cut by 6 bases, the J end by 3 bases, with 17 bases between.

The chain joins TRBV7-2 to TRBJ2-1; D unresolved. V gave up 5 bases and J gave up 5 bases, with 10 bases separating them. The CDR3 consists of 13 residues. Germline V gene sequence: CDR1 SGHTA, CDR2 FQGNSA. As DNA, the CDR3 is TGTGCCAGCAGCAAGAGCCCCCACAATGAGCAGTTCTTC. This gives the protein CASSKSPHNEQFF.

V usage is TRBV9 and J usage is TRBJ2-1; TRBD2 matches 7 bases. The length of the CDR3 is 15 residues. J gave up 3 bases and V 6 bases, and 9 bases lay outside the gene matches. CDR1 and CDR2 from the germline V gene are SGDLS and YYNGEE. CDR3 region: CASTNPSGVYNEQFF. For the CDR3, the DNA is TGTGCCAGCACGAACCCTAGCGGTGTCTACAATGAGCAGTTCTTC.

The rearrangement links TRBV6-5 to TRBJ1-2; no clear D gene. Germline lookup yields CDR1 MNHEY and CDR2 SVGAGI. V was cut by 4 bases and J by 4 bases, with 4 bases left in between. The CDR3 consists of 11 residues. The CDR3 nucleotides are TGTGCCAGCAGTTCTCCCTATGGCTACACCTTC. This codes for CASSSPYGYTF.

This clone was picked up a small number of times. The CDR3 sequence: CASSLAIGGARNSPLHF. The CDR3 DNA follows: TGTGCCAGCAGCTTAGCAATCGGAGGGGCGAGGAATTCACCCCTCCACTTT. V and J are TRBV7-2 and TRBJ1-6; the D gene is possibly TRBD1 (5 bases). The CDR3 is 17 amino acids. The germline gives CDR1 SGHTA, CDR2 FQGNSA. V was trimmed by 0 bases and J by 7 bases, leaving 16 bases between them.

The CDR3 sequence is CASSIGLGAGTEAFF. The CDR3 DNA reads TGTGCCAGTAGTATCGGGCTGGGGGCCGGGACTGAAGCTTTCTTT. The chain recombines TRBV19 with TRBJ1-1, with a possible D match to TRBD1 (6 bases). Trimming shortened V by 3 bases and J by 5 bases, and 16 bases separated the two germline ends. CDR1 LNHDA and CDR2 SQIVND come from the germline V gene (reference sequence). The CDR3 consists of 15 residues.

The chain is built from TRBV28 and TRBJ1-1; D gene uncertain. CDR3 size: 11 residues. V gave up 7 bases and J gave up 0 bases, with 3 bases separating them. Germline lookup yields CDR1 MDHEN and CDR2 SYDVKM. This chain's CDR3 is CASTLNTEAFF. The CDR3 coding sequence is TGTGCCAGCACCTTGAACACTGAAGCTTTCTTT. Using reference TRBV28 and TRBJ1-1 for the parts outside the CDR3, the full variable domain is DVKVTQSSRYLVKRTGEKVFLECVQDMDHENMFWYRQDPGLGLRLIYFSYDVKMKEKGDIPEGYSVSREKKERFSLILESASTNQTSMYLCASTLNTEAFFGQGTRLTVV.

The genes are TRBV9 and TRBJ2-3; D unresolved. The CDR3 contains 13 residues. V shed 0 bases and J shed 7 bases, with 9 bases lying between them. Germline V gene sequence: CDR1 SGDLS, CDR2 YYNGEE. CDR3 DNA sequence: TGTGCCAGCAGCGTAGGCCGTGAGAATACGCAGTATTTT. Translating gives CASSVGRENTQYF.

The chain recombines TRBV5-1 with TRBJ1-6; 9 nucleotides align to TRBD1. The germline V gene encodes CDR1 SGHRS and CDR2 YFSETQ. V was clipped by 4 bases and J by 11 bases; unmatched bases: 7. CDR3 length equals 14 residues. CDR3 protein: CASSVQGASPPLHF. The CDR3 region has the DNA TGCGCCAGCAGCGTACAGGGGGCTAGTCCACCCCTCCACTTT.

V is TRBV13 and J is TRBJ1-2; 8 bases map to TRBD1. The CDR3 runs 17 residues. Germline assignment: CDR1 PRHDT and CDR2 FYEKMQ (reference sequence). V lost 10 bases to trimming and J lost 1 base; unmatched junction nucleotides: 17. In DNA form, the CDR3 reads TGTGCCATTCCGCCCCGGAGGCAGGGGGCCGTTAACTATGGCTACACCTTC. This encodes CAIPPRRQGAVNYGYTF.

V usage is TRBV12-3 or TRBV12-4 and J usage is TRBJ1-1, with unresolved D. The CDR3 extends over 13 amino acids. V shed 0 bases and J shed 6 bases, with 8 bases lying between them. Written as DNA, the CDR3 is TGTGCCAGCAGTTTAGCCCCTCAGGCTGAAGCTTTCTTT. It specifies CASSLAPQAEAFF.

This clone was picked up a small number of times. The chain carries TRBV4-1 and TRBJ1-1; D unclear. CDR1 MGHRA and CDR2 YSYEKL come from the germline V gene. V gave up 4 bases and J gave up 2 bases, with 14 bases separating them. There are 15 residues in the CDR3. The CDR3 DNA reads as TGCGCCAGCAGCCCCCAGCCGGGAGGCAACACTGAAGCTTTCTTT. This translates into CASSPQPGGNTEAFF.

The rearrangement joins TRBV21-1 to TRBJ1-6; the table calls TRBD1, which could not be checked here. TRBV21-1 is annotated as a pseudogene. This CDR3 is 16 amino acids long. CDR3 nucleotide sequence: TGTGCCAGCAGCAAATTTAGGGGATACTATAATTCACCCCTCCACTTT. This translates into CASSKFRGYYNSPLHF.